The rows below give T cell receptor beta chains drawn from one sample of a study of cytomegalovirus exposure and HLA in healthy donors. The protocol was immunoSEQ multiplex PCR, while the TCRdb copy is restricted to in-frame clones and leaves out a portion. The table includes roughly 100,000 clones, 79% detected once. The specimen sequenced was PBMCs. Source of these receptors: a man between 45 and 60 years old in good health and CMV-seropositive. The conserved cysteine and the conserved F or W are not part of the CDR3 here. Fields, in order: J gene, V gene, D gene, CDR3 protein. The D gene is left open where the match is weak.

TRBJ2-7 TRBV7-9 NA SSSLSVYEQY
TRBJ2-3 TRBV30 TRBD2 AWSVRLPSGPDTQY
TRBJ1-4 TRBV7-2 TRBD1 ASSSTGVGEKLF
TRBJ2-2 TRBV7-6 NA ASSLLFSPGSLRAGELF
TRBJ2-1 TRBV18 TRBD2 ASSPPSGRGHNEQF
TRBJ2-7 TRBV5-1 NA ASSFGGGGYEQY
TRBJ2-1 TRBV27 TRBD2 ASSLFVGAAGDFSGEQF
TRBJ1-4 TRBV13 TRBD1 ASSLGTGNEKLF
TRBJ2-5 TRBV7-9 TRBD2 ASSILAGEETQY
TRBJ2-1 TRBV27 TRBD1 ASSLDRNYNEQF
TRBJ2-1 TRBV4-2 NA ASSQDDGSSYNEQF
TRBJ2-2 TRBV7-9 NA SSSFVTGGELF
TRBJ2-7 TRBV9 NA ASSVAGHSYEQY
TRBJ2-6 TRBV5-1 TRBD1 ASSNPGQGTGANVLT
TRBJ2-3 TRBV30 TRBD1 AWSPDRGLCY
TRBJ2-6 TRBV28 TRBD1 ASSPPGQPLGGANVLT
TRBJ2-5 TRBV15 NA ATGQLETQY
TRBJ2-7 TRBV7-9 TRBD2 ASSFRQTSGRPEQY
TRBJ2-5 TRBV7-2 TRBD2 ASSSGLAGGQETQY
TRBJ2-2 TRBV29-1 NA SVDPENTGELF
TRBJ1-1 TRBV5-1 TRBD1 ASSFAAGGRMNTEAF
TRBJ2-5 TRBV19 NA ASRVDSQETQY
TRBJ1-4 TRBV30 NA AWSARESRGEKLF
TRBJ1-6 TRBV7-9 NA AGGRDNSPLH
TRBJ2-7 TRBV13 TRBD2 ASSSLAGGGTYEQY
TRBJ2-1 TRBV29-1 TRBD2 SVVTSGRNEQF
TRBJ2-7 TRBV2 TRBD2 ASSDSSGISYEQY
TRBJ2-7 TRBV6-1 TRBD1 ASNTGEWAYEQY
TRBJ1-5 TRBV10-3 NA AISEGQSLPQH
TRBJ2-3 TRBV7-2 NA ASSFLTDTQY
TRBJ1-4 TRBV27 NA ASSSGWGFGEKLF
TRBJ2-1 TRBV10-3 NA AISERGGIGRSEQF
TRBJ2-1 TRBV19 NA ASSPGISEQF
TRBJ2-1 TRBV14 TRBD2 ASSPRTSGRVSSNEQF
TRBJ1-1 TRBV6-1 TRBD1 ASGIQGLDTEAF
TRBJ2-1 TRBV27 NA ASSLARPHNEQF
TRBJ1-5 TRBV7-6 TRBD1 ASSPGQGLNQPQH
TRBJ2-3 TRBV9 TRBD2 ASSVTGTSGLTDTQY
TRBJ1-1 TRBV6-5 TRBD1 ASSGTGSYTEAF
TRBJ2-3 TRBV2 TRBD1 ASSFRDRGHFADRDTQY
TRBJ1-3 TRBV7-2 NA ASSSGTQRNTIY
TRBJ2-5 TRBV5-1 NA ASSLESRGKMGETQY